This T cell receptor beta chain was identified in a study of regulatory T cells in long-lasting Graves disease. CDR3 regions were amplified by Arm-PCR using iRepertoire HTBI primers to build TCR beta libraries. Using its own MiXCR run on the multiplex PCR reads, TCRdb lists one record per CDR3 protein. The sample yields some 560,000 distinct CDR3 sequences, 15% to 20% seen once. A few counts support this clonotype. There are 14 residues in the CDR3. Germline V gene lookup returns CDR1 SGHVS and CDR2 FNYEAQ. Trimming removed 5 bases from V and 6 bases from J; junction bases left unmatched: 8. As for time point: newly diagnosed GD, antithyroid drugs for less than 3 months. Extracted RNA from PBMCs served as the source of the TCR library. Patient provenance is recorded as an endocrinology department in Xi'an, China. These data were likewise used in another study, on T cells in Graves' hyperthyroidism and ophthalmopathy. That work adds: First-round RT-PCR with HTBI primers amplified the TCR CDR3 region. Ophthalmopathy, as predicted by the model, came a median roughly 6.5 months after the prediction.

The sample in question was peripheral blood mononuclear cells (PBMCs), obtained at new diagnosis, from a patient treated with antithyroid drugs. The J gene is TRBJ2-7, the V gene TRBV7-6; 9 nucleotides line up with TRBD1. The sequence came from a woman aged 40-65 years with Graves disease. Here the CDR3 reads CASSPGQGAIEQYF. For the CDR3, the DNA is TGTGCCAGCAGCCCGGGACAGGGCGCCATCGAGCAGTACTTC. Drawing the rest from reference TRBV7-6 and TRBJ2-7, the complete variable domain is GAGVSQSPRYKVTKRGQDVALRCDPISGHVSLYWYRQALGQGPEFLTYFNYEAQQDKSGLPNDRFSAERPEGSISTLTIQRTEQRDSAMYRCASSPGQGAIEQYFGPGTRLTVT.